The T cell receptor (beta chain) under discussion was sequenced for a study of beta chain features in type 1 diabetes. V gave up 5 bases and J gave up 8 bases, with 16 bases separating them. CDR3 length equals 15 residues. Per the germline V gene, CDR1 is SGHTA and CDR2 is FQGNSA. cDNA synthesis used the whole RNA isolate, giving expressed TCRB sequences. Only in-frame clones appear in the TCRdb table, and some are missing; sequencing was by immunoSEQ multiplex PCR. The sample has fewer than 650,000 clones, roughly 15% seen once; the top ten hold approximately 0.087%. This clone showed up just a few times.

The V and J genes are TRBV7-2 and TRBJ1-6; a weak D match, TRBD1 (5 bases). The TCR originated in a man aged 18 to 29 in good health. Sequenced sample: naive CD4+ T cells from blood. In DNA, the CDR3 is TGTGCCAGCAGCACCGACGGGGACCGCTATTCACCCCTCCACTTT. This encodes CASSTDGDRYSPLHF.